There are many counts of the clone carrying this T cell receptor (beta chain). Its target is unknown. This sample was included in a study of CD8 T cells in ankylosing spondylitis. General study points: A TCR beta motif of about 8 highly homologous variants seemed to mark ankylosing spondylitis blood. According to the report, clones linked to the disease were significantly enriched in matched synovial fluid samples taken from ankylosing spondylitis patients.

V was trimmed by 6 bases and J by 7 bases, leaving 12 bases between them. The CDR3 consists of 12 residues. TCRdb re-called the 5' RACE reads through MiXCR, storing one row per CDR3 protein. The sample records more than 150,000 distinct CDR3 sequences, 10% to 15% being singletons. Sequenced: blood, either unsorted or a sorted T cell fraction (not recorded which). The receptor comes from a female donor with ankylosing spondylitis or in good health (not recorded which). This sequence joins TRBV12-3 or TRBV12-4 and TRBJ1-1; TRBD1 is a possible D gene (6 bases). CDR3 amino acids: CASSGTQNEAFF. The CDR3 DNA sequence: TGTGCCAGCAGCGGGACACAAAATGAAGCTTTCTTT.